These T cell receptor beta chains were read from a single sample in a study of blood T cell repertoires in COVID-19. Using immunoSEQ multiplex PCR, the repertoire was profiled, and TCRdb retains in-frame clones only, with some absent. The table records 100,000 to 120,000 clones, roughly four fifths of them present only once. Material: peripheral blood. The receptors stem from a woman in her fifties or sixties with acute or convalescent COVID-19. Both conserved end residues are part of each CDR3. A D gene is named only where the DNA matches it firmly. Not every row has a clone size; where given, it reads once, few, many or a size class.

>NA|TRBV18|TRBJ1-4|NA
CASSRAATNEKLFF
TGTGCCAGCTCACGGGCAGCAACTAATGAAAAACTGTTTTTT
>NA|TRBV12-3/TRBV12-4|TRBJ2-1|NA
CASSLEGEQFF
TGTGCCAGCAGTCTCGAGGGTGAGCAGTTCTTC
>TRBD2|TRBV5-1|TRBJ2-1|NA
CASSLERASGVYNNEQFF
TGCGCCAGCAGCTTGGAAAGGGCTAGCGGGGTGTACAACAATGAGCAGTTCTTC
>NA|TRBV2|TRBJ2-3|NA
CASSGGGGTDTQYF
TGTGCCAGCAGCGGAGGGGGGGGGACAGATACGCAGTATTTT
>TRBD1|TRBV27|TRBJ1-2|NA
CASSFYHRGPGYTF
TGTGCCAGCAGTTTCTACCACAGGGGACCGGGCTACACCTTC
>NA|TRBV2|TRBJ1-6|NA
CASSDPFQGGVSPLHF
TGTGCCAGCAGTGATCCGTTTCAAGGGGGGGTCTCACCCCTCCACTTT
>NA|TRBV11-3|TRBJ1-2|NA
CASSPTREGYTF
TGTGCCAGCAGCCCTACGAGGGAGGGCTACACCTTC
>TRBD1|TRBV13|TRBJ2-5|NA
CASSLRGQGYQETQYF
TGTGCCAGCAGCTTAAGGGGACAGGGGTACCAAGAGACCCAGTACTTC
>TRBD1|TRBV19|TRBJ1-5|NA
CASSTPTGSNQPQHF
TGTGCCAGTAGTACTCCGACAGGGAGCAATCAGCCCCAGCATTTT
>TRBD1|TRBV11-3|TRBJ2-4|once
CASSQGQKNIQYF
TGTGCCAGCAGCCAGGGACAGAAAAACATTCAGTACTTC
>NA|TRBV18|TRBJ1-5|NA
CASSQGGDSNQPQHF
TGTGCCAGCTCACAGGGGGGGGATAGCAATCAGCCCCAGCATTTT
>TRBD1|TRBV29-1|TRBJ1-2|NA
CSVEVRGGDRNYGYTF
TGCAGCGTTGAAGTGCGGGGTGGGGACAGGAACTATGGCTACACCTTC
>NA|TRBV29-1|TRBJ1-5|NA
CSVQGSNQPQHF
TGCAGCGTGCAGGGTTCCAATCAGCCCCAGCATTTT
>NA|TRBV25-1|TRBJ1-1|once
CASGGVGGEAFF
TGTGCCAGCGGAGGGGTCGGGGGTGAAGCTTTCTTT
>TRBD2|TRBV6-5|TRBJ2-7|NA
CASSPGGTSNEQYF
TGTGCCAGCAGTCCCGGGGGGACCAGCAACGAGCAGTACTTC
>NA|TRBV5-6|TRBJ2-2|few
CASSLDGTLDTGELFF
TGTGCCAGCAGCTTGGACGGGACACTCGACACCGGGGAGCTGTTTTTT
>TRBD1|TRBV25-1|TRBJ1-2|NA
CASSEYGDRGRYGYTF
TGTGCCAGCAGTGAATACGGGGACAGGGGTCGGTATGGCTACACCTTC
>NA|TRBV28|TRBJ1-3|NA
CASSMADSGNTIYF
TGTGCCAGCAGCATGGCAGATTCTGGAAACACCATATATTTT
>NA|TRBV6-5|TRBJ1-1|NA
CASGRTAIVNTEAFF
TGTGCCAGCGGACGGACAGCTATCGTGAACACTGAAGCTTTCTTT
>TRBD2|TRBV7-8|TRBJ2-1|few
CASSLLAGVLNEQFF
TGTGCCAGCAGCTTACTAGCGGGGGTGCTCAATGAGCAGTTCTTC
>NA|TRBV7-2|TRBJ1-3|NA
CASSLIEGKAGNTIYF
TGTGCCAGCAGCCTAATTGAGGGCAAGGCTGGAAACACCATATATTTT
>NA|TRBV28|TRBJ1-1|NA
CASSVIRELTFF
TGTGCCAGCAGTGTTATCCGCGAATTGACTTTCTTT
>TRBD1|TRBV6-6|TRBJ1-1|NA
CASSVTGSTEAFF
TGTGCCAGCAGTGTGACAGGGAGTACTGAAGCTTTCTTT
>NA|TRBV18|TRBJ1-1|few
CASSAGGNTEAFF
TGTGCCAGCTCCGCGGGGGGGAACACTGAAGCTTTCTTT
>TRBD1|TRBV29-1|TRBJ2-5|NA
CSAGTGSRETQYF
TGCAGCGCCGGGACAGGGTCCCGGGAGACCCAGTACTTC
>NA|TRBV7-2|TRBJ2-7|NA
CASSLDGTPTYEQYF
TGTGCCAGCAGCTTAGACGGGACACCTACCTACGAGCAGTACTTC
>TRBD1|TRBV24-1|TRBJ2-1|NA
CATSDLSDRGAEQFF
TGTGCCACCAGTGATTTGTCGGACAGGGGAGCTGAGCAGTTCTTC
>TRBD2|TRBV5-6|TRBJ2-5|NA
CASSSTRVGLAGETQYF
TGTGCCAGCAGCTCAACGCGAGTGGGGCTAGCGGGAGAGACCCAGTACTTC
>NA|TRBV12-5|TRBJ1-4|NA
CASGFGEPQKLFF
TGTGCTAGTGGTTTCGGGGAGCCCCAAAAACTGTTTTTT
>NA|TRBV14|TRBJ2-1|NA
CASGQVVYEQFF
TGTGCCAGCGGGCAGGTTGTATATGAGCAGTTCTTC
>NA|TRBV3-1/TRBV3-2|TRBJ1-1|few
CASSHPSQGNTEAFF
TGTGCCAGCAGCCACCCCTCGCAGGGGAACACTGAAGCTTTCTTT
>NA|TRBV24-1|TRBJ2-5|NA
CATSVEGFQETQYF
TGTGCCACCAGTGTGGAGGGGTTCCAAGAGACCCAGTACTTC
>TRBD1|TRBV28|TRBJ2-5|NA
CASSKQGVPYQETQYF
TGTGCCAGCAGTAAGCAGGGGGTTCCGTACCAAGAGACCCAGTACTTC
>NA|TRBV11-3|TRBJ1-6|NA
CASSLDQNSPLHF
TGTGCCAGCAGCTTAGATCAGAATTCACCCCTCCACTTT
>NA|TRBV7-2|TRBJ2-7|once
CASSFGGHASEQYF
TGTGCCAGCAGCTTCGGGGGGCACGCGAGCGAGCAGTACTTC
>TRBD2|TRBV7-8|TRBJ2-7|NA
CASSRLLGRNEQYF
TGTGCCAGCAGCCGCCTCCTCGGGAGGAACGAGCAGTACTTC
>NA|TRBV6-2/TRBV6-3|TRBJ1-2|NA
CASSYLSYGYTF
TGTGCCAGCAGTTATCTCAGCTATGGCTACACCTTC
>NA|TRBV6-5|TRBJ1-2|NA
CASSLRGSYYGYTF
TGTGCCAGCAGTTTAAGGGGGTCCTACTATGGCTACACCTTC
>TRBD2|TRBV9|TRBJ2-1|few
CASSVNPSGGNEQFF
TGTGCCAGCAGCGTCAATCCTAGCGGGGGAAATGAGCAGTTCTTC
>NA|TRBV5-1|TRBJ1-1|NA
CASSLAHRERGTEAFF
TGCGCCAGCAGCTTGGCTCACAGGGAGAGGGGCACTGAAGCTTTCTTT
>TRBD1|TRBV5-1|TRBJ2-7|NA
CASSRGQEIYEQYF
TGCGCCAGCAGCCGTGGACAGGAAATCTACGAGCAGTACTTC
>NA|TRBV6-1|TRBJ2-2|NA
CASSFARQGSGELFF
TGTGCCAGCAGTTTTGCCAGGCAGGGATCCGGGGAGCTGTTTTTT
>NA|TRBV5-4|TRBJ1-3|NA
CASSLAGGGNTIYF
TGTGCCAGCAGCTTGGCAGGAGGGGGAAACACCATATATTTT
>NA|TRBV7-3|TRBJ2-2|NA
CASSLTRTGANTGELFF
TGTGCCAGCAGCTTAACGCGGACGGGGGCGAACACCGGGGAGCTGTTTTTT
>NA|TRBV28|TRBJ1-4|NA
CASSLPGTSEKLFF
TGTGCCAGCAGTTTACCGGGTACAAGTGAAAAACTGTTTTTT
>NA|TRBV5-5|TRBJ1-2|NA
CASSLALRQSYYGYTF
TGTGCCAGCAGCTTGGCCCTCCGACAATCATACTATGGCTACACCTTC
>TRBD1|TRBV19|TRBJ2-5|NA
CASSIGAGGETQYF
TGTGCCAGTAGTATTGGGGCAGGGGGAGAGACCCAGTACTTC
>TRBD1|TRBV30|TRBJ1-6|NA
CAWSEGAPPNSPLHF
TGTGCCTGGAGCGAGGGGGCGCCCCCTAATTCACCCCTCCACTTT
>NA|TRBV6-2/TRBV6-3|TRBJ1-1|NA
CASSYDFTEAFF
TGTGCCAGCAGTTACGACTTCACTGAAGCTTTCTTT
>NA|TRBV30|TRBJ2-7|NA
CAWSAPPIYEQYF
TGTGCCTGGAGTGCCCCCCCCATCTACGAGCAGTACTTC
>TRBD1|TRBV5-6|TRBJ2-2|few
CASSLGTGNGELFF
TGTGCCAGCAGCTTGGGGACAGGGAATGGGGAGCTGTTTTTT
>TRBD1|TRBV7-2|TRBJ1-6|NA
CASSFPPRQGNSPLHF
TGTGCCAGCAGCTTCCCGCCCCGACAGGGTAATTCACCCCTCCACTTT
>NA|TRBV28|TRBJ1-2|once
CASSPGQNYGYTF
TGTGCCAGCAGTCCTGGACAGAACTATGGCTACACCTTC
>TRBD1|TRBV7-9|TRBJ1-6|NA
CASSPGQGWLVNSPLHF
TGTGCCAGCAGTCCGGGACAGGGGTGGTTGGTGAATTCACCCCTCCACTTT
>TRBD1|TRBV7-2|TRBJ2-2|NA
CASSSTGVYGELFF
TGTGCCAGCAGCTCGACAGGGGTGTACGGGGAGCTGTTTTTT